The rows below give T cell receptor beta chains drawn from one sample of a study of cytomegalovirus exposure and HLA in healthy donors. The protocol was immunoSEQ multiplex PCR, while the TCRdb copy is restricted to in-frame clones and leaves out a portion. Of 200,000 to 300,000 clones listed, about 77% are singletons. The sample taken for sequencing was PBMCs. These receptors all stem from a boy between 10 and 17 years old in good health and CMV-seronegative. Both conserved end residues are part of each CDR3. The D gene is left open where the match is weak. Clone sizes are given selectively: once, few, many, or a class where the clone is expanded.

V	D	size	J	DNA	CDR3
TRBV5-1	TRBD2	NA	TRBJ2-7	TGCGCCAGCAGCACACGACTAGCGGGCGCCTACGAGCAGTACTTC	CASSTRLAGAYEQYF
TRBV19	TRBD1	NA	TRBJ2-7	TGTGCCAGCGGGACAGCCTCTTCCTACGAGCAGTACTTC	CASGTASSYEQYF
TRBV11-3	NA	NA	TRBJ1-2	TGTGCCAGCAGCTTAGACGGGGAAGGGCCCTACACCTTC	CASSLDGEGPYTF
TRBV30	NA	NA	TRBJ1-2	TGTGCCTGGGAAATAGCTAACTATGGCTACACCTTC	CAWEIANYGYTF
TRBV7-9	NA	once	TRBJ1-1	TGTGCCAGCAGCCTACGTCTGTGGCTGGGCGATCATCACACTGAAGCTTTCTTT	CASSLRLWLGDHHTEAFF
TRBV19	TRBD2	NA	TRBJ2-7	TGTGCCAGTAGTCCACGGCTAGCGGGGTTCTCCTACGAGCAGTACTTC	CASSPRLAGFSYEQYF
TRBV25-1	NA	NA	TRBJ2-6	TGTGCCAGCAGTGTATTGCCAGACTCTGGGGCCAACGTCCTGACTTTC	CASSVLPDSGANVLTF
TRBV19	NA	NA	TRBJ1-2	TGTGCCAGTAGTATAGGGGGCAAGGGCTACACCTTC	CASSIGGKGYTF
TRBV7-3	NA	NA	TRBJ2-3	TGTGCCAGCGCAGAAGGGGGGGGGTTAGATACGCAGTATTTT	CASAEGGGLDTQYF
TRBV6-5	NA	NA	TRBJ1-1	TGTGCCAGCAGACGGACAGAACACACTGAAGCTTTCTTT	CASRRTEHTEAFF
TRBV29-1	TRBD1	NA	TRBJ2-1	TGCAGCGTTGGGGGACAGGGTCTCGACAATGAGCAGTTCTTC	CSVGGQGLDNEQFF
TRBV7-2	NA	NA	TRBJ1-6	TGTGCCAGCAGCTTAGAGGTAGGGGAGGCTTCACCCCTCCACTTT	CASSLEVGEASPLHF
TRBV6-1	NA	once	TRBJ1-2	TGTGCCAGCAGTGAAGGGGAGGGGATGTACTATGGCTACACCTTC	CASSEGEGMYYGYTF
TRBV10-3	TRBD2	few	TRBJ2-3	TGTGCCATCAGTGGTCCAGGTCCCGGGGGGACAGATACGCAGTATTTT	CAISGPGPGGTDTQYF
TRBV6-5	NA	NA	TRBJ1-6	TGTGCCAGCAGTTGGCTGATTGATTCACCCCTCCACTTT	CASSWLIDSPLHF
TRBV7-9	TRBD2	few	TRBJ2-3	TGTGCCAGCAGCCCTAGCCAGGGATTTAGCGGGAGGGCCGATTGGGCGCAGTATTTT	CASSPSQGFSGRADWAQYF
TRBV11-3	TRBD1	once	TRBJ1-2	TGTGCCAGCAGCCAACGGGACAGGGGGCTGGAGGGCTACACCTTC	CASSQRDRGLEGYTF
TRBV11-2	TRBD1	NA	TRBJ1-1	TGTGCCAGCAGCTTTCTGGGACAGGGGGCCAGTGAAGCTTTCTTT	CASSFLGQGASEAFF
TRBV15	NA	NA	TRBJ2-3	TGTGCCACCAAAGCCGGGGGCACAGATACGCAGTATTTT	CATKAGGTDTQYF
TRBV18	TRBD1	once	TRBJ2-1	TGTGCCAGCTCGTACGGGACAGGGCGTACTTCCTACAATGAGCAGTTCTTC	CASSYGTGRTSYNEQFF
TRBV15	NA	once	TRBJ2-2	TGTGCCACCAGCAAACAGGGTGCAAGGGAGCTGTTTTTT	CATSKQGARELFF
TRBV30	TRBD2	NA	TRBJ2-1	TGTGCCTGTCAGGCGGGGGGGCCAACGAATGAGCAGTTCTTC	CACQAGGPTNEQFF
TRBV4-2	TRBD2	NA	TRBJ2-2	TGTGCCAGCAGCCAAGGAACCGGGACTAGCGGGGTCGGCACCGGGGAGCTGTTTTTT	CASSQGTGTSGVGTGELFF
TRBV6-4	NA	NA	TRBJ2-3	TGTGCCAGCAGTGAGAAGGGAGAAGATACGCAGTATTTT	CASSEKGEDTQYF
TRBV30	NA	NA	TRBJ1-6	TGTGCCTGGAGTGTAACTACATATAATTCACCCCTCCACTTT	CAWSVTTYNSPLHF
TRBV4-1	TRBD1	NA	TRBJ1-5	TGCGCCAGCAGCCAAGTACAGGGGGCGAGCTATCAGCCCCAGCATTTT	CASSQVQGASYQPQHF
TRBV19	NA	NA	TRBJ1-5	TGTGCCAGTAGTACAGGGCTAACTAATCAGCCCCAGCATTTT	CASSTGLTNQPQHF
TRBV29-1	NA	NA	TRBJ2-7	TGCAGCGTTATGGGGCAGGGTGCGTACGAGCAGTACTTC	CSVMGQGAYEQYF
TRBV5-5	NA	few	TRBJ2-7	TGTGCCAGCAGCTTGGGGTCCGGGACCTACGAGCAGTACTTC	CASSLGSGTYEQYF
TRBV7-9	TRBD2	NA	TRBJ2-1	TGTGCCAGCAGCTCGGGACCGGGACTAGCGGGGGGGCCGTACAATGAGCAGTTCTTC	CASSSGPGLAGGPYNEQFF
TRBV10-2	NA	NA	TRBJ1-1	TGCGCCAGCAGTGAGCCGGGGACTGAAGCTTTCTTT	CASSEPGTEAFF
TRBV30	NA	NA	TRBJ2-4	TGTGCCTGGATAACGACAAGTAAAAACATTCAGTACTTC	CAWITTSKNIQYF
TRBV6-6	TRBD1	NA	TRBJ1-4	TGTGCCAGCAGTTACTCCTCCGGGACAGGCACTGAAAAACTGTTTTTT	CASSYSSGTGTEKLFF
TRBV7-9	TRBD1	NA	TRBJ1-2	TGTGCCAGCAGCTCCCTAGTTGTGACAGGGAACCCCTATGGCTACACCTTC	CASSSLVVTGNPYGYTF
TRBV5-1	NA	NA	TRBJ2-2	TGCGCCAGTAACAGCCCCGAGTACGCGAACACCGGGGAGCTGTTTTTT	CASNSPEYANTGELFF
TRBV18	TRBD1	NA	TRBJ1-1	TGTGCCAGCTCACCAGTAGGGGGCAACACTGAAGCTTTCTTT	CASSPVGGNTEAFF
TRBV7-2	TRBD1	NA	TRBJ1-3	TGTGCCAGCAGCACCCAGACAGGGTCTGGAAACACCATATATTTT	CASSTQTGSGNTIYF
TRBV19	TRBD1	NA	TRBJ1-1	TGTGCCAGTACTGTAGGGGGGACAGGGGTAGGACGGGCTTTCTTT	CASTVGGTGVGRAFF
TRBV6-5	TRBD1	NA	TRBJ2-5	TGTGCCAGCGGACAGGGGGTTCAAGAGACCCAGTACTTC	CASGQGVQETQYF
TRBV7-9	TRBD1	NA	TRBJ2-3	TGTGCCAGCAGCCGGACAGGGGAAGCAGATACGCAGTATTTT	CASSRTGEADTQYF
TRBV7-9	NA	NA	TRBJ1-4	TGTGCCAGCAGCCCACCGAACAGGGTTAACAAACTGTTTTTT	CASSPPNRVNKLFF
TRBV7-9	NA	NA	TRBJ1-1	TGTGCCAGCAGGGGTATTCTGAGCCGCGGCGCTGAAGCTTTCTTT	CASRGILSRGAEAFF
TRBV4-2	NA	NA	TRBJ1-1	TGTGCCAGCAGCCCAGGATGGAGGGAGGCGGACACTGAAGCTTTCTTT	CASSPGWREADTEAFF
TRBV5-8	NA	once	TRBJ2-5	TGTGCCAGCAGCCTGGGGTGGCAGATAACCTCTGAGACCCAGTACTTC	CASSLGWQITSETQYF
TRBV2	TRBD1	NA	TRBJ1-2	TGTGCCAGCAGCGAGCAACCCTGGACAGGCAACGGCTACACCTTC	CASSEQPWTGNGYTF
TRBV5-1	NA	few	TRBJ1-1	TGCGCCAGCAGCTCGGGTCCGACAGCAAACTTAGGTGAAGCTTTCTTT	CASSSGPTANLGEAFF
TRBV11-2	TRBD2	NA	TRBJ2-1	TGTGCCAGCAGCTCTACTAGCGGGTCTTACAATGAGCAGTTCTTC	CASSSTSGSYNEQFF
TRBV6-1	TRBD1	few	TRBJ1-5	TGTGCCAGCAGCGGACAGGGCGGCAATCAGCCCCAGCATTTT	CASSGQGGNQPQHF
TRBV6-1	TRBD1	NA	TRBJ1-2	TGTGCCAGCAGACAAGGTGGAGACGGGACAGGGGGCTACACCTTC	CASRQGGDGTGGYTF
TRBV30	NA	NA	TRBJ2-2	TGTGCCTGGAGTGTAAACCGGGGAAAAAGGTCTACCGGGGAGCTGTTTTTT	CAWSVNRGKRSTGELFF
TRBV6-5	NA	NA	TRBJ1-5	TGTGCCAGCAGTGCACAGGGACGAGGCAATCAGCCCCAGCATTTT	CASSAQGRGNQPQHF
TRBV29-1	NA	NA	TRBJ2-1	TGCAGCGTTGATCGCCAGGGTAACAATGAGCAGTTCTTC	CSVDRQGNNEQFF
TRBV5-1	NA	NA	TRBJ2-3	TGCGCCAGCAGCCGTCAGGGGTCCACAGATACGCAGTATTTT	CASSRQGSTDTQYF
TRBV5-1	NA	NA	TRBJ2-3	TGCGCCAGCAGCTCTCCGGGGCGGGATGGAGATACGCAGTATTTT	CASSSPGRDGDTQYF
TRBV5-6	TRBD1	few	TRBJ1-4	TGTGCCAGCAGCTTGGCTTACAGGGGAACTAATGAAAAACTGTTTTTT	CASSLAYRGTNEKLFF
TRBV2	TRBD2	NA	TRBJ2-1	TGTGCCAGCAGCATAGCGGGAGTTTACGGTGAGCAGTTCTTC	CASSIAGVYGEQFF
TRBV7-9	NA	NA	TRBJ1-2	TGTGCCAGCAGCTTAGGCGACGGGGGAAGAGGATATGGCTACACCTTC	CASSLGDGGRGYGYTF
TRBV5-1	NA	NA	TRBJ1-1	TGCGCCAGCAGCTTGGGCAGGGGCCATTTGAACACTGAAGCTTTCTTT	CASSLGRGHLNTEAFF
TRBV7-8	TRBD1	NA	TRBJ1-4	TGTGCCAGCAGCTCCCTAGACAGGGATCCTAATGAAAAACTGTTTTTT	CASSSLDRDPNEKLFF